Sequencing of this T cell receptor (beta chain) was carried out in a study of identical twins. This clonotype was detected a few times. All donors comprised healthy Caucasians. V was pared by 2 bases and J by 5 bases, with 16 bases between. Per germline, CDR1 MNHEY and CDR2 SMNVEV (reference sequence). This CDR3 is 15 amino acids long. TCRdb used MiXCR to reprocess the 5' RACE reads, holding one entry per CDR3 protein. The sample lists nearly 900,000 distinct CDR3 sequences; approximately 13% were seen once. These data are also associated with another study on yellow fever vaccine responses in identical twins. That report adds: Twins' vaccine T cell responses were reported to seem partly convergent and partly personalized.

The source is a woman between 18 and 29 years old in good health. The V call is TRBV27, the J call TRBJ2-7; D may be TRBD1 or TRBD2 (5 bases each). Input material: PBMCs. The CDR3 sequence: CASSLLYGREHEQYF. The CDR3 nucleotides read TGTGCCAGCAGTTTACTTTATGGCAGGGAGCACGAGCAGTACTTC.